The sequence of this TCR beta chain was determined in a study of blood T cell repertoires in COVID-19. The V gene's germline CDR1 is MNHEY and CDR2 SVGEGT. The V and J ends lost 6 bases and 11 bases respectively, with 16 bases between them. The CDR3 is 12 residues long. Assay used: immunoSEQ multiplex PCR; TCRdb lists only in-frame clones, some missing. The table has 300,000 to 400,000 clones, around 82% seen once. Material for sequencing was peripheral blood. The clonotype originates from a young man with active or convalescent COVID-19. V usage is TRBV6-2 or TRBV6-3 and J usage is TRBJ1-1; maybe TRBD1 (5 bases). CDR3 nucleotide sequence: TGTGCCAGCAGCCATGGGGCTTTCCAGGCTTTCTTT. Encoded protein: CASSHGAFQAFF.